A selection of T cell receptor beta chains follows, all from one sample in a study of read filtering for tumor transcriptome and immune sequencing. TCRdb analysed the reads with MiXCR anew, one entry per CDR3 protein. The sample holds roughly 69,000 distinct CDR3 sequences, more than 11% seen once. Sequenced material: a population of CD138-negative cells sorted from bone marrow. These receptors came from a donor aged 40 or older with multiple myeloma. The CDR3 runs from the conserved cysteine through the conserved F or W. Fields, in order: CDR3 protein, CDR3 DNA, D gene, V gene, clone size, J gene. D genes are given only for firm matches. The size of a clone is reported for some rows only, either as once, few or many, or as a class for expanded clones.

CASLPGPGGSYNEQFF,TGTGCCAGTCTCCCAGGGCCTGGCGGGAGCTACAATGAGCAGTTCTTC,TRBD2,TRBV6-1,many,TRBJ2-1
CASSERQGMNTEAFF,TGTGCCAGCAGTGAAAGACAGGGGATGAACACTGAAGCTTTCTTT,TRBD1,TRBV27,many,TRBJ1-1
CASSGRTSGSTGELFF,TGCGCCAGCAGCGGGCGGACTAGCGGGAGTACCGGGGAGCTGTTTTTT,TRBD2,TRBV4-1,many,TRBJ2-2
CASSPWTGAGTDTQYF,TGTGCCAGCAGCCCTTGGACAGGGGCGGGCACAGATACGCAGTATTTT,TRBD1,TRBV11-2,NA,TRBJ2-3
CASSRPLDNEQFF,TGTGCCAGCAGCCGTCCTCTGGACAATGAGCAGTTCTTC,NA,TRBV14,few,TRBJ2-1
CASSFQPKTGFPYNEQFF,TGTGCCAGCAGTTTTCAGCCTAAAACGGGATTCCCTTACAATGAGCAGTTCTTC,NA,TRBV28,many,TRBJ2-1
CASTTPVGELFF,TGCGCCAGCACCACGCCGGTCGGGGAGCTGTTTTTT,NA,TRBV5-1,few,TRBJ2-2
CASSFDSPTDTQYF,TGTGCCAGCAGCTTTGACTCACCCACAGATACGCAGTATTTT,NA,TRBV5-5,many,TRBJ2-3
CSAAGGATEAFF,TGCAGTGCTGCCGGGGGAGCCACTGAAGCTTTCTTT,NA,TRBV20-1,NA,TRBJ1-1
CSASRLAGTVYNEQFF,TGCAGTGCTAGCCGTTTAGCCGGGACAGTCTACAATGAGCAGTTCTTC,TRBD1,TRBV20-1,many,TRBJ2-1
CASGLSRLANEQFF,TGTGCTAGTGGTTTGAGCAGATTGGCTAATGAGCAGTTCTTC,NA,TRBV12-5,few,TRBJ2-1
CASSPYNEQFF,TGTGCCAGCAGTCCCTACAATGAGCAGTTCTTC,NA,TRBV6-1,many,TRBJ2-1
CASSQAGTSGNTDTQYF,TGCGCCAGCAGCCAAGCCGGGACTAGCGGAAACACAGATACGCAGTATTTT,TRBD2,TRBV4-1,many,TRBJ2-3
CASSPPTSGRATWDIQYF,TGTGCCAGCAGCCCCCCTACTAGCGGGAGGGCGACCTGGGACATTCAGTACTTC,TRBD2,TRBV7-9,NA,TRBJ2-4
CSVLTSGRALVTDTQYF,TGCAGCGTTTTGACTAGCGGGAGGGCCCTCGTGACAGATACGCAGTATTTT,TRBD2,TRBV29-1,many,TRBJ2-3
CASSQGREFNTGELFF,TGTGCCAGCAGCCAAGGACGGGAGTTTAACACCGGGGAGCTGTTTTTT,NA,TRBV3-1,many,TRBJ2-2
CASSRPGTGSEKLFF,TGTGCCAGCAGCAGGCCCGGGACAGGGAGTGAAAAACTGTTTTTT,TRBD1,TRBV7-2,many,TRBJ1-4
CATQRTGPSYNEQFF,TGTGCCACACAAAGGACAGGACCATCCTACAATGAGCAGTTCTTC,TRBD1,TRBV24-1,many,TRBJ2-1
CASSQDGLALSTDTQYF,TGTGCCAGCAGCCAAGATGGGTTAGCGCTTTCCACAGATACGCAGTATTTT,NA,TRBV3-1,many,TRBJ2-3
CASSQDGAGHTYEQYF,TGCGCCAGCAGCCAAGATGGGGCGGGCCATACCTACGAGCAGTACTTC,NA,TRBV4-1,many,TRBJ2-7
CSARGGGRSEQFF,TGCAGTGCTAGGGGGGGCGGGAGGAGCGAGCAGTTCTTC,TRBD2,TRBV20-1,many,TRBJ2-1
CSVEKTGLAGAYNEQFF,TGCAGCGTTGAAAAAACGGGACTAGCGGGCGCCTACAATGAGCAGTTCTTC,TRBD2,TRBV29-1,many,TRBJ2-1
CASSPIATGGLIGNEQFF,TGTGCCAGCAGCCCCATCGCGACAGGTGGGCTCATCGGAAATGAGCAGTTCTTC,NA,TRBV11-3,NA,TRBJ2-1
CASGTGSYEQYF,TGTGCCAGTGGCACAGGCTCCTACGAGCAGTACTTC,NA,TRBV6-6,few,TRBJ2-7
CSAGGLAGGTDTQYF,TGCAGTGCGGGAGGACTAGCGGGAGGCACAGATACGCAGTATTTT,TRBD2,TRBV20-1,many,TRBJ2-3
CATSDDRLRAEQFF,TGTGCCACCAGTGATGACCGACTCCGGGCTGAGCAGTTCTTC,NA,TRBV24-1,many,TRBJ2-1
CASKQAGEWETQYF,TGTGCCAGCAAACAAGCGGGGGAATGGGAGACCCAGTACTTC,TRBD2,TRBV7-9,many,TRBJ2-5
CAWIPQGDEQFF,TGTGCCTGGATACCTCAGGGCGATGAGCAGTTCTTC,NA,TRBV30,many,TRBJ2-1
CSARLRVGKNIQYF,TGCAGTGCTAGACTCAGGGTTGGCAAAAACATTCAGTACTTC,NA,TRBV20-1,NA,TRBJ2-4
CASSPGQRRYNEQFF,TGTGCCAGCTCACCAGGGCAGCGGAGGTACAATGAGCAGTTCTTC,NA,TRBV18,many,TRBJ2-1
CAGSQETSGSLNGQFF,TGCGCCGGCAGCCAAGAAACTAGCGGGAGTCTAAATGGGCAGTTCTTC,TRBD2,TRBV4-3,NA,TRBJ2-1
CASSSRTGPTTEAFF,TGCGCCAGCAGCTCAAGGACAGGGCCCACCACTGAAGCTTTCTTT,TRBD1,TRBV5-1,many,TRBJ1-1
CSVTGRTGYEQYF,TGCAGCGTCACCGGAAGGACAGGCTACGAGCAGTACTTC,TRBD1,TRBV29-1,many,TRBJ2-7
CASSLGQGVYEQYF,TGTGCCAGCAGTTTAGGACAGGGAGTCTACGAGCAGTACTTC,TRBD1,TRBV27,many,TRBJ2-7
CASSFEGTGALGELFF,TGTGCCAGCAGTTTCGAAGGGACAGGGGCCCTCGGGGAGCTGTTTTTT,TRBD1,TRBV27,many,TRBJ2-2
CASSPGTVANTGELFF,TGTGCCAGCAGCCCGGGGACAGTCGCGAACACCGGGGAGCTGTTTTTT,TRBD1,TRBV14,many,TRBJ2-2
CASSLVIQGGEQFF,TGTGCCAGCAGCTTAGTAATTCAAGGGGGTGAGCAGTTCTTC,NA,TRBV11-2,many,TRBJ2-1
CASSLDFVGNEQFF,TGCGCCAGCAGCTTGGATTTTGTGGGCAATGAGCAGTTCTTC,NA,TRBV5-1,many,TRBJ2-1
CASSPRAGEGNSPLHF,TGTGCCAGCTCACCAAGGGCAGGGGAAGGTAATTCACCCCTCCACTTT,NA,TRBV18,NA,TRBJ1-6
CASSQASGGRGNQPQHF,TGCGCCAGCAGCCAAGCCTCAGGGGGTAGGGGCAATCAGCCCCAGCATTTT,TRBD1,TRBV4-1,NA,TRBJ1-5
CASSYRTDQPQHF,TGTGCCAGCAGCTATAGGACAGATCAGCCCCAGCATTTT,NA,TRBV7-2,many,TRBJ1-5
CASSPDRANTGELFF,TGTGCTAGCAGCCCCGACAGGGCGAACACCGGGGAGCTGTTTTTT,TRBD1,TRBV7-7,many,TRBJ2-2
CASSEAVVSEGIRTDTQYF,TGTGCCAGCAGTGAAGCAGTGGTCTCGGAAGGGATCCGCACAGATACGCAGTATTTT,NA,TRBV6-1,few,TRBJ2-3
CASSQTGEVNEQFF,TGTGCCAGCAGTCAGACAGGGGAGGTAAATGAGCAGTTCTTC,TRBD1,TRBV6-5,many,TRBJ2-1
CASSLGLNTGELFF,TGTGCCAGCAGCTTAGGACTAAACACCGGGGAGCTGTTTTTT,NA,TRBV7-3,many,TRBJ2-2
CASSVEKGTEAFF,TGTGCCAGCAGCGTAGAGAAGGGCACTGAAGCTTTCTTT,NA,TRBV9,many,TRBJ1-1
CASSPSGTGDVRTGELFF,TGTGCCAGCAGCCCCAGCGGGACAGGGGATGTACGGACCGGGGAGCTGTTTTTT,TRBD1,TRBV7-3,few,TRBJ2-2
CASSNLAGTGLNNEQFF,TGTGCCAGTAGCAATCTCGCCGGGACAGGTCTAAACAATGAGCAGTTCTTC,TRBD1,TRBV19,many,TRBJ2-1
CSVAGGQVGNEQFF,TGCAGCGTTGCGGGTGGCCAAGTGGGCAATGAGCAGTTCTTC,NA,TRBV29-1,many,TRBJ2-1
CSVEPLDRPYTQYF,TGCAGCGTGGAACCCCTGGACAGGCCTTACACCCAGTACTTC,TRBD1,TRBV29-1,many,TRBJ2-5
CASSQERSNEQFF,TGCGCCAGCAGCCAAGAGCGGTCAAATGAGCAGTTCTTC,NA,TRBV4-1,few,TRBJ2-1
CSASGLAGAFGYEQYF,TGCAGTGCTAGTGGACTAGCGGGAGCTTTCGGCTACGAGCAGTACTTC,TRBD2,TRBV20-1,NA,TRBJ2-7
CASSFGTEGEQFF,TGTGCCAGCAGCTTTGGGACAGAGGGTGAGCAGTTCTTC,TRBD1,TRBV7-3,many,TRBJ2-1
CSAERSGSSSYEQYF,TGCAGTGCTGAAAGAAGCGGGAGTAGCTCCTACGAGCAGTACTTC,TRBD2,TRBV20-1,NA,TRBJ2-7
CASSLYSYNEQFF,TGTGCCAGCAGCTTATACAGTTACAATGAGCAGTTCTTC,NA,TRBV7-3,few,TRBJ2-1
CASRRGGAGNQPQHF,TGTGCCAGCAGACGGGGGGGGGCAGGAAATCAGCCCCAGCATTTT,NA,TRBV12-3/TRBV12-4,many,TRBJ1-5
CASIIGGGAFF,TGTGCCAGCATCATAGGGGGGGGAGCTTTCTTT,NA,TRBV6-6,many,TRBJ1-1
CSVEGGKGHNEQFF,TGCAGCGTTGAAGGCGGGAAAGGGCACAATGAGCAGTTTTTC,NA,TRBV29-1,NA,TRBJ2-1
CSAVTSGIYHEQYF,TGCAGTGCCGTAACTAGCGGGATTTACCACGAGCAGTACTTC,TRBD2,TRBV20-1,many,TRBJ2-7
CASDRGSLGTTEAFF,TGTGCCAGCGACAGGGGGTCATTGGGGACTACTGAAGCTTTCTTT,TRBD1,TRBV30,many,TRBJ1-1